This T cell receptor beta chain is from a study of immune cell composition in non-small cell lung cancer. Regarding the study as a whole: 75% of squamous and approximately 31% of adenocarcinoma cases had tumour-associated clones >0.5%. Smoking pack-years did not significantly correlate with tumour TCR-beta clonality.

Note on this clone: Its specificity is unknown.

CDR1 and CDR2 from the germline V gene are SGHRS and YFSETQ. Trimming cost V 3 bases and J 2 bases, with 5 bases left between them. CDR3 length: 12 residues. Here immunoSEQ multiplex PCR was the method, and the copy in TCRdb shows in-frame clones only, minus some. The sample contains a few thousand clones, about three quarters of which appear only once. What was sequenced was lung tumor tissue. This TCR came from a human donor with non-small cell lung cancer. The genes are TRBV5-1 and TRBJ2-5; D is uncertain. The chain's CDR3 is CASSWAQETQYF. CDR3 DNA: TGCGCCAGCAGCTGGGCGCAAGAGACCCAGTACTTC.